The text below deals with one T cell receptor (beta chain). This CDR3 is 17 amino acids long. The ends were cut back, 5 bases at V and 3 bases at J, with 17 bases in the middle. Germline CDR1 LNHDA, CDR2 SQIVND (reference sequence). The assay was immunoSEQ multiplex PCR, and TCRdb's table has in-frame clones only and misses some. The table lists 210,000 or so clones, 70% to 90% of them singletons, with roughly 4.5% in the top ten. The sample belongs to a study of blood T cell repertoires in COVID-19. Study as a whole: The United States, Italy and Spain were the sources of the acute and convalescent COVID-19 samples.

The receptor was derived from a young man with acute COVID-19. The sequenced sample consisted of PBMCs or T cells enriched from blood (not recorded which). The J gene is TRBJ2-6, the V gene TRBV19; the D gene is possibly TRBD1 (5 bases). In DNA form, the CDR3 reads TGTGCCAGTAGTCCCTTTACAGGTTTCTTTGGGGCCAACGTCCTGACTTTC. Protein sequence: CASSPFTGFFGANVLTF.